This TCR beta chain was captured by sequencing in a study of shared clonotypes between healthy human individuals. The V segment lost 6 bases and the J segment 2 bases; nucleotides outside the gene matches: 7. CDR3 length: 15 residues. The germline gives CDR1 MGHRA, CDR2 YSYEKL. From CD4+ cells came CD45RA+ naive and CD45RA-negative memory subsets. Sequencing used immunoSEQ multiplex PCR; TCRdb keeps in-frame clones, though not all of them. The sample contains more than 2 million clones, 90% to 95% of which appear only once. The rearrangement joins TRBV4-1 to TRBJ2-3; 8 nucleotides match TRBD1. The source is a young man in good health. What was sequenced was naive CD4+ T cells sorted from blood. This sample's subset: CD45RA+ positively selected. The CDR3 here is CASRSTGGFTDTQYF. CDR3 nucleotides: TGCGCCAGCAGGTCCACAGGGGGATTCACAGATACGCAGTATTTT.